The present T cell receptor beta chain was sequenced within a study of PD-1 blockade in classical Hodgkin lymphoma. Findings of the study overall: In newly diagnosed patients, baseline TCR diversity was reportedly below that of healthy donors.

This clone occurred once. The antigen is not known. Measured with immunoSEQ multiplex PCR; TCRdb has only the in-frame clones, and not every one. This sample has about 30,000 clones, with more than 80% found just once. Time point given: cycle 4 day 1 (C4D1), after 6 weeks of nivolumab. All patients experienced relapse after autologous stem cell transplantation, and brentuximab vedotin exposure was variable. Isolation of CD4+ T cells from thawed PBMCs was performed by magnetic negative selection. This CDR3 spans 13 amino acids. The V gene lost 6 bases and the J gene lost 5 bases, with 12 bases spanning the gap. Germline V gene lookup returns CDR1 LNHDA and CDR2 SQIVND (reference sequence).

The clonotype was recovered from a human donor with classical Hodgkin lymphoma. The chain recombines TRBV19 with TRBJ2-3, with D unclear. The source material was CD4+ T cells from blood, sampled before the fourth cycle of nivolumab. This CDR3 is CASRPGGGDTQYF. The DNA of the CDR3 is TGTGCCAGTAGACCTGGTGGTGGAGATACGCAGTATTTT.